The clone carrying this TCR beta chain was seen more than once but under ten times. The CDR3 runs to 15 residues. Trimming pared 1 base from V and 0 bases from J, leaving 10 bases between. Germline CDR1 and CDR2: SGHRS and YFSETQ. The sample is drawn from a study of control samples from healthy donors and cancer patients. Repertoires were generated with immunoSEQ multiplex PCR, while TCRdb's copy carries only in-frame clones and drops some. The sample contains 60,000 to 70,000 clones, 85% of which appear only once. The receptor was isolated from a man in his forties in good health. The chain couples TRBV5-1 to TRBJ2-5, with TRBD1 as a possible D gene (5 bases). What was sequenced was blood. The CDR3 coding sequence is TGCGCCAGCAGCTTGACAGGTTACTACCAAGAGACCCAGTACTTC. It translates to CASSLTGYYQETQYF.